This T cell receptor beta chain derives from a study of T-cell reconstitution after alpha-beta-depleted transplantation in children. The CDR3 spans 12 residues. V lost 6 bases and J 5 bases, leaving 10 bases between the germline ends. Looked up from germline, CDR1 is WNHNN and CDR2 is SYGVQD (reference sequence). This clonotype was detected ten times or more. Unique molecular identifiers were used in preparing the TCRbeta library. Each CDR3 protein gets one entry after TCRdb re-called the PCR reads with MiXCR. The sample has around 410,000 distinct CDR3 sequences; approximately 10% are singletons. The rearrangement joins TRBV10-1 to TRBJ2-5; the D gene is possibly TRBD2 (6 bases). The sequencing used PBMCs from the stem cell graft donor, collected from the stem cell graft. The TCR sequence derives from a human donor who donated a stem cell graft to a child with acute myeloid leukemia. The CDR3 loop is CASSSRGETQYF. In DNA form, the CDR3 reads TGCGCCAGCAGCTCCCGGGGGGAGACCCAGTACTTC.